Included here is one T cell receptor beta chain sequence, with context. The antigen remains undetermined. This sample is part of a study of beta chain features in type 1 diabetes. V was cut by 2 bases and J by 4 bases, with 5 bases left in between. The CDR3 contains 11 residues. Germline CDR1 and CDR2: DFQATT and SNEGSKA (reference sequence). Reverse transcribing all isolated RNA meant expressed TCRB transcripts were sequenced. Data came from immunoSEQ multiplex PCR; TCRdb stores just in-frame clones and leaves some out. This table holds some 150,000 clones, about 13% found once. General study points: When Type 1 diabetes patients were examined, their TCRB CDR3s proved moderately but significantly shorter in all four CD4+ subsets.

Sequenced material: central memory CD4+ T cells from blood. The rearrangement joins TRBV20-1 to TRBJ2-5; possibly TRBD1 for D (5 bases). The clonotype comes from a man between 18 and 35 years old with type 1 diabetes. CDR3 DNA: TGCAGTGCTAGACAGGGAGAGACCCAGTACTTC. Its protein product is CSARQGETQYF.